The 18 T cell receptor beta chains reported below all come from one sample, sequenced in a study of monozygotic twins with inflammatory bowel disease. After re-calling the 5' RACE reads, TCRdb lists one entry per CDR3 protein, DNA absent. In total, the table holds more than 85,000 distinct CDR3 sequences. Sequencing was done on a sample of blood. The source of these receptors is a human donor with ulcerative colitis or Crohn's disease, or a healthy co-twin of an affected twin (not recorded which).

The chain recombines TRBV11-2 with TRBJ1-4; absent DNA, TCRdb's TRBD1 call cannot be checked. Per germline, CDR1 SGHAT and CDR2 FQNNGV. This CDR3 is 16 amino acids long. This CDR3 reads CASSLPQGASNEKLFF.

This sequence joins TRBV5-6 and TRBJ2-1; the D call of TRBD1 rests on TCRdb alone, since no DNA is present to check it. There are 13 residues in the CDR3. In germline, CDR1 is SGHDT, CDR2 YYEEEE. CDR3 residues: CASSLRTVGEQFF.

V is TRBV5-1 and J is TRBJ1-6; TCRdb names TRBD1, which stays unverified in the absence of DNA. Germline CDR1 SGHRS, CDR2 YFSETQ. The CDR3 totals 14 residues. CDR3 residues: CASSLEQGGSPLHF. Combining the CDR3 with reference TRBV5-1 and TRBJ1-6 gives the whole variable domain KAGVTQTPRYLIKTRGQQVTLSCSPISGHRSVSWYQQTPGQGLQFLFEYFSETQRNKGNFPGRFSGRQFSNSRSEMNVSTLELGDSALYLCASSLEQGGSPLHFGNGTRLTVT.

The rearrangement uses TRBV28 and TRBJ2-3; no DNA is available, so the TRBD1 call from TCRdb remains unchecked. The CDR3 is 13 residues long. Germline V CDR1 and CDR2: MDHEN, SYDVKM. Here the CDR3 reads CASMGPFTDTQYF.

V is TRBV7-8 and J is TRBJ2-3; TCRdb calls TRBD2, which cannot be checked without DNA. CDR3 length: 17 residues. Germline V gene sequence: CDR1 SGHVS, CDR2 FQNEAQ. This CDR3 reads CASSLGTSGGVTDTQYF.

The rearrangement uses TRBV28 and TRBJ2-1; absent DNA, TCRdb's TRBD1 call cannot be checked. The V gene's germline CDR1 is MDHEN and CDR2 SYDVKM. The CDR3 contains 16 residues. The CDR3 loop reads CASSSMGHTTYNEQFF. Filled out from reference TRBV28 and TRBJ2-1, the complete variable domain reads DVKVTQSSRYLVKRTGEKVFLECVQDMDHENMFWYRQDPGLGLRLIYFSYDVKMKEKGDIPEGYSVSREKKERFSLILESASTNQTSMYLCASSSMGHTTYNEQFFGPGTRLTVL.

J is TRBJ1-1 and V is TRBV29-1. The CDR3 runs 13 residues. Germline loops: CDR1 SQVTM, CDR2 ANQGSEA. The CDR3 loop reads CSVEVSRGTEAFF.

The V gene is TRBV29-1, the J gene TRBJ1-5; TCRdb designates TRBD1, a call that cannot be tested without DNA. Germline V CDR1 and CDR2: SQVTM, ANQGSEA. The CDR3 is made up of 15 amino acids. The CDR3 is CSVEEGGAGNQPQHF.

This chain uses TRBV4-3 with TRBJ2-7. This CDR3 comprises 15 residues. The germline V gene encodes CDR1 LGHNA and CDR2 YSLEER. The CDR3 sequence is CASSQDRGPTYEQYF.

The V and J genes are TRBV3-1 and TRBJ2-1; TCRdb outputs TRBD2, but without DNA this stays unchecked. Germline V CDR1 and CDR2: LGHDT, YNNKEL (reference sequence). This CDR3 is built from 14 residues. Here the CDR3 reads CASSQVKEAGGQFF.

The CDR3 sequence: CASSIGLDHIQYF. The chain links TRBV9 to TRBJ2-4; TCRdb calls TRBD2, which cannot be checked without DNA. CDR3 size: 13 residues. Germline V lookup: CDR1 SGDLS, CDR2 YYNGEE. The full variable domain, with the rest looked up from reference TRBV9 and TRBJ2-4, is DSGVTQTPKHLITATGQRVTLRCSPRSGDLSVYWYQQSLDQGLQFLIQYYNGEERAKGNILERFSAQQFPDLHSELNLSSLELGDSALYFCASSIGLDHIQYFGAGTRLSVL.

J is TRBJ2-7 and V is TRBV20-1; TCRdb designates TRBD1, a call that cannot be tested without DNA. The CDR3 contains 13 residues. Germline loops: CDR1 DFQATT, CDR2 SNEGSKA (reference sequence). The CDR3 region is CSADQPGLPEQYF.

CDR3 loop: CASSPRGKETQYF. This rearrangement joins TRBV18 to TRBJ2-5. CDR3 size: 13 residues. The germline CDR1 and CDR2 sequences are KGHSH and LQKENI.

This chain joins TRBV5-1 and TRBJ1-1; as DNA is missing, the TRBD1 call by TCRdb cannot be tested. Germline assignment: CDR1 SGHRS and CDR2 YFSETQ. This CDR3 spans 13 amino acids. Here the CDR3 reads CASSFRGNTEAFF.

The chain is built from TRBV12-5 and TRBJ1-5. The CDR3 extends over 17 amino acids. Germline loops: CDR1 LGHNT, CDR2 FRNRAP. The CDR3 reads CASGLGHLPTGNQPQHF.

The chain uses TRBV7-3 and TRBJ1-1; there is no DNA to check the TCRdb D call of TRBD1. CDR1 and CDR2 from the germline V gene are SGHTA and FQGTGA. CDR3 length equals 14 residues. CDR3 amino acids: CASSPGTRPLRAFF.

The genes are TRBV5-1 and TRBJ2-7. The CDR3 sequence is 11 residues long. Germline CDR1 SGHRS, CDR2 YFSETQ. The CDR3 sequence: CASSISYEQYF.

The rearrangement joins TRBV12-3 or TRBV12-4 to TRBJ2-1; the D call of TRBD1 rests on TCRdb alone, since no DNA is present to check it. The length of the CDR3 is 11 residues. The CDR3 loop is CASSIRDQQFF.